This entry lists 25 T cell receptor beta chains sequenced from one sample in a study of blood T cell repertoires in COVID-19. Repertoires were generated with immunoSEQ multiplex PCR, while TCRdb's copy carries only in-frame clones and drops some. The sample records 220,000 or so clones, around 83% being singletons. The sequenced material came from peripheral blood. These receptors originate from a woman aged 80 or over with COVID-19, enrolled during active disease.

This clone was found once. The chain has TRBV27 and TRBJ2-7; no firm D call. This CDR3 has 13 residues. Looked up from germline, CDR1 is MNHEY and CDR2 is SMNVEV (reference sequence). V lost 3 bases and J 5 bases, leaving 11 bases between the germline ends. In DNA form, the CDR3 reads TGTGCCAGCAGTTTCAACAGTTTCGACGAGCAGTACTTC. Encoded protein: CASSFNSFDEQYF.

The CDR3 region has the DNA TGCGCCAGCAGCCAAGGTTTAGGAGCGGGACACCAAGAGACCCAGTACTTC. It translates to CASSQGLGAGHQETQYF. V usage is TRBV4-1 and J usage is TRBJ2-5; 7 bases are shared with TRBD2. Germline V CDR1 and CDR2: MGHRA, YSYEKL. V gave up 1 base and J gave up 0 bases; unmatched junction bases: 8. The CDR3 sequence is 17 residues long.

The chain uses TRBV28 and TRBJ2-5, with D perhaps matching TRBD2 (7 bases). Trimming removed 4 bases at V and 5 bases at J, with 17 bases between. Germline CDR1 and CDR2: MDHEN and SYDVKM. The CDR3 extends over 15 amino acids. In nucleotides, the CDR3 is TGTGCCAGCAGTTCCGAGGGGGGGGTATGGGAGACCCAGTACTTC. As protein: CASSSEGGVWETQYF.

V usage is TRBV5-4 and J usage is TRBJ1-6; 9 nucleotides align to TRBD1. The CDR3 contains 17 residues. Germline values: CDR1 SGHNT, CDR2 YYREEE (reference sequence). The V segment lost 4 bases and the J segment 9 bases; nucleotides outside the gene matches: 14. The CDR3 spells CASSPTGGLTNASPLHF. In DNA, the CDR3 is TGTGCCAGCAGCCCTACAGGGGGCCTAACGAACGCTTCACCCCTCCACTTT. Based on the CDR3 plus reference TRBV5-4 and TRBJ1-6, the full variable domain is ETGVTQSPTHLIKTRGQQVTLRCSSQSGHNTVSWYQQALGQGPQFIFQYYREEENGRGNFPPRFSGLQFPNYSSELNVNALELDDSALYLCASSPTGGLTNASPLHFGNGTRLTVT.

Only a few counts were recorded for this clone. This sequence joins TRBV7-8 and TRBJ1-1; D unclear. CDR1 is SGHVS and CDR2 is FQNEAQ in the germline V gene. The V and J ends lost 4 bases and 1 base respectively, with 10 bases between them. The CDR3 runs to 14 residues. CDR3 region: CASSSGSWNTEAFF. The CDR3 coding sequence is TGTGCCAGCAGCTCCGGGTCATGGAACACTGAAGCTTTCTTT.

The rearrangement uses TRBV5-4 and TRBJ2-5; no clear D gene. V was trimmed by 4 bases and J by 4 bases, leaving 14 bases between them. Germline CDR1 SGHNT, CDR2 YYREEE (reference sequence). This CDR3 is 14 amino acids long. The CDR3 is CASSGGSTGETQYF. The CDR3 DNA reads TGTGCCAGCAGCGGTGGGTCTACGGGAGAGACCCAGTACTTC.

This chain uses TRBV5-1 with TRBJ1-6; no clear D. CDR1 and CDR2 from the germline V gene are SGHRS and YFSETQ. The V gene lost 0 bases and the J gene lost 9 bases, with 16 bases spanning the gap. This CDR3 spans 16 amino acids. The DNA of the CDR3 is TGCGCCAGCAGCTTGGCCCTTTCGAGGCTCGGTTCACCCCTCCACTTT. This gives the protein CASSLALSRLGSPLHF.

This chain connects TRBV18 to TRBJ1-4, with 8 positions matching TRBD1. The CDR3 totals 17 residues. V was clipped by 1 base and J by 7 bases; unmatched bases: 11. From germline, CDR1 is KGHSH and CDR2 LQKENI. CDR3 coding DNA: TGTGCCAGCTCACCACGGCAGGGGGCCCTTTCGCGTGAAAAACTGTTTTTT. Its protein product is CASSPRQGALSREKLFF. Variable domain in full (rest from reference TRBV18 and TRBJ1-4): NAGVMQNPRHLVRRRGQEARLRCSPMKGHSHVYWYRQLPEEGLKFMVYLQKENIIDESGMPKERFSAEFPKEGPSILRIQQVVRGDSAAYFCASSPRQGALSREKLFFGSGTQLSVL.

The chain uses TRBV29-1 and TRBJ1-2; 8 bases agree with TRBD1. Germline CDR1 reads SQVTM; CDR2 reads ANQGSEA. This CDR3 contains 15 residues. The V and J ends lost 4 bases and 4 bases, in that order; junction bases with no gene match: 11. Here the CDR3 DNA reads TGCAGCGTTGTAACTCCGGGACAGGAGGGCTATGGCTACACCTTC. Its translation is CSVVTPGQEGYGYTF. Full variable domain (outside the CDR3, taken from reference TRBV29-1 and TRBJ1-2): SAVISQKPSRDICQRGTSLTIQCQVDSQVTMMFWYRQQPGQSLTLIATANQGSEATYESGFVIDKFPISRPNLTFSTLTVSNMSPEDSSIYLCSVVTPGQEGYGYTFGSGTRLTVV.

The chain couples TRBV7-9 to TRBJ1-1, with no clear D. Germline V gene lookup returns CDR1 SEHNR and CDR2 FQNEAQ (reference sequence). The CDR3 sequence is 14 residues long. Trimming took off 0 bases at V and 5 bases at J, with 10 bases between the two ends. Here the CDR3 reads CASSLAERETEAFF. The CDR3 nucleotides are TGTGCCAGCAGCTTAGCGGAGCGGGAAACTGAAGCTTTCTTT.

V and J are TRBV7-2 and TRBJ2-5; TRBD2 might be the D (6 bases). V gave up 5 bases and J gave up 4 bases, with 17 bases separating them. The CDR3 is 15 amino acids. From germline, CDR1 is SGHTA and CDR2 FQGNSA. The CDR3 spells CASSPFRGMGETQYF. The CDR3, as DNA: TGTGCCAGCAGCCCTTTCCGGGGGATGGGAGAGACCCAGTACTTC.

The gene calls are TRBV2 and TRBJ1-6; 9 nucleotides agree with TRBD1. Germline lookup yields CDR1 SNHLY and CDR2 FYNNEI. V gave up 6 bases and J gave up 9 bases; unmatched junction bases: 0. The CDR3 is 12 residues long. In DNA, the CDR3 is TGTGCCAGCAGGACAGGGGGTTCACCCCTCCACTTT. This translates into CASRTGGSPLHF.

This clone appeared a single time. V usage is TRBV2 and J usage is TRBJ1-4, with 8 bases aligning to TRBD1. The CDR3 extends over 16 amino acids. Germline CDR1 is SNHLY and CDR2 is FYNNEI. J gave up 3 bases and V 5 bases, and 8 bases lay outside the gene matches. As DNA, the CDR3 is TGTGCCAGCAGTACTGGACAGGGCACGGCTAATGAAAAACTGTTTTTT. The encoded protein is CASSTGQGTANEKLFF.

The CDR3: CSVGGQVETQYF. In nucleotides, the CDR3 is TGCAGCGTTGGGGGACAAGTAGAGACCCAGTACTTC. The chain links TRBV29-1 to TRBJ2-5; maybe TRBD1 (6 bases). This CDR3 is built from 12 residues. The germline V and J ends were trimmed by 4 bases and 4 bases, with 10 bases remaining between them. Looked up from germline, CDR1 is SQVTM and CDR2 is ANQGSEA.

The chain couples TRBV5-1 to TRBJ1-4; D ambiguous. This CDR3 spans 15 amino acids. CDR1 SGHRS and CDR2 YFSETQ come from the germline V gene. The V end was cut by 0 bases, the J end by 0 bases, with 6 bases between. CDR3 loop: CASSLGAATNEKLFF. As DNA, the CDR3 is TGCGCCAGCAGCTTGGGGGCCGCAACTAATGAAAAACTGTTTTTT.

The V call is TRBV12-3 or TRBV12-4, the J call TRBJ2-7; 11 bases map to TRBD2. The V and J ends lost 7 bases and 5 bases, in that order; junction bases with no gene match: 4. CDR3 length: 13 residues. This CDR3 reads CASTLLAGDEQYF. DNA for the CDR3: TGTGCCAGCACCCTACTAGCGGGAGACGAGCAGTACTTC.

The V and J genes are TRBV5-4 and TRBJ2-7, with 9 bases lining up with TRBD2. In germline, CDR1 is SGHNT, CDR2 YYREEE (reference sequence). The CDR3 sequence is 15 residues long. The J segment lost 3 bases and the V segment lost 1 base, leaving 5 bases of the junction unmatched. CDR3 residues: CASSLPSGTVYEQYF. CDR3 bases: TGTGCCAGCAGCTTGCCTAGCGGGACTGTCTACGAGCAGTACTTC.

The chain couples TRBV5-4 to TRBJ2-2; weak D call: TRBD2 (6 bases). The CDR3 extends over 14 amino acids. V gave up 3 bases and J gave up 2 bases, with 8 bases separating them. Germline CDR1 SGHNT, CDR2 YYREEE (reference sequence). The CDR3 sequence is CASSSGLNTGELFF. The DNA for the CDR3 is TGTGCCAGCAGCTCGGGACTTAACACCGGGGAGCTGTTTTTT.

The chain joins TRBV10-3 to TRBJ1-6; D is perhaps TRBD1 (5 bases). Germline CDR1 ENHRY, CDR2 SYGVKD. Trimming removed 7 bases at V and 9 bases at J, with 13 bases between. The CDR3 is made up of 13 amino acids. The CDR3 reads CAITPGGLSPLHF. The CDR3 DNA sequence: TGTGCCATCACCCCGGGGGGTCTTTCACCCCTCCACTTT.

This chain uses TRBV24-1 with TRBJ2-2, with 9 bases lining up with TRBD1. This CDR3 region has 14 residues. After removal of 11 bases from V and 3 bases from J, the junction contained 6 bases not matched to a gene. The germline V gene encodes CDR1 KGHDR and CDR2 SFDVKD. This CDR3 reads CANRTGGYTGELFF. CDR3 coding DNA: TGTGCCAACCGAACAGGGGGCTACACCGGGGAGCTGTTTTTT.

The chain is built from TRBV18 and TRBJ1-2; 7 positions agree with TRBD1. V was pared by 2 bases and J by 8 bases, with 14 bases of the junction left unmatched. There are 16 residues in the CDR3. From germline, CDR1 is KGHSH and CDR2 LQKENI. The CDR3 nucleotides are TGTGCCAGCTCACCATCCGCGACAGGGTTTACTATAGGCTACACCTTC. Translating gives CASSPSATGFTIGYTF.

This chain uses TRBV3-1 (or the pseudogene TRBV3-2) with TRBJ1-2; the D is unclear. With 4 bases removed from V and 10 bases from J, the gap between germline ends came to 22 bases. The CDR3 consists of 15 residues. Germline CDR1 LGHDT, CDR2 YNNKEL (reference sequence). The CDR3: CASSRRDFGWKDYTF. CDR3 in DNA: TGTGCCAGCAGCCGACGGGATTTCGGTTGGAAAGACTACACCTTC.

V is TRBV30 and J is TRBJ2-5, with a tentative D call TRBD2 (6 bases). Trimming left V 5 bases short and J 4 bases short, with 11 bases between. Germline V CDR1 and CDR2: GTSNPN, SVGIG (reference sequence). The CDR3 covers 12 residues. CDR3 DNA sequence: TGTGCCTGGTCGGGAGATGGAGAGACCCAGTACTTC. Amino acid sequence: CAWSGDGETQYF.

J is TRBJ2-1 and V is TRBV10-3; the D is unclear. CDR1 is ENHRY, CDR2 SYGVKD, per germline. V was cut by 2 bases and J by 9 bases, with 11 bases left in between. CDR3 length: 13 residues. The CDR3 here is CAISEGVTGEQFF. DNA of the CDR3: TGTGCCATCAGTGAGGGAGTCACCGGTGAGCAGTTCTTC.

The V call is TRBV10-3, the J call TRBJ2-1, with 9 bases lining up with TRBD2. The CDR3 spans 18 residues. CDR1 and CDR2 (germline): ENHRY, SYGVKD. V gave up 2 bases and J gave up 7 bases; unmatched junction bases: 15. As DNA, the CDR3 is TGTGCCATCAGTGAGGGGTATAGCGGGAGTAGCGTGAGGAATGAGCAGTTCTTC. Translated, it gives CAISEGYSGSSVRNEQFF.